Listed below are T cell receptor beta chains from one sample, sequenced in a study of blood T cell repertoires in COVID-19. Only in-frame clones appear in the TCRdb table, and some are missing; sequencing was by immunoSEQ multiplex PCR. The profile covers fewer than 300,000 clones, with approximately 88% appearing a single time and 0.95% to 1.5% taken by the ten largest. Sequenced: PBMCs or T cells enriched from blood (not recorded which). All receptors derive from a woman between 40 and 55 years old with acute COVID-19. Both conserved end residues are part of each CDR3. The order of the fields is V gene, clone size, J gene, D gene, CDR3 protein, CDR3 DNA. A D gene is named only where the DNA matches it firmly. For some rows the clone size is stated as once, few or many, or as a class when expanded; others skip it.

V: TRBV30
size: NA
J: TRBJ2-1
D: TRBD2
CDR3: CAWETSGSPYEQFF
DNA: TGTGCCTGGGAGACTAGCGGGAGCCCCTATGAGCAGTTCTTC

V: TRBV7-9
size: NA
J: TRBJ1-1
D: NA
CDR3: CASSSIRGVAEAFF
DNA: TGTGCCAGCAGCTCGATCAGGGGCGTCGCTGAAGCTTTCTTT

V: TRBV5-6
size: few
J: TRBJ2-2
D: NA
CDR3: CASSSWTVSGELFF
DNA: TGTGCCAGCAGCAGTTGGACAGTTTCCGGGGAGCTGTTTTTT

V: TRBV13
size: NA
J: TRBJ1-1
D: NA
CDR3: CASSPYGSEGYEGTEAFF
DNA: TGTGCCAGCAGCCCATATGGATCGGAGGGTTATGAAGGCACTGAAGCTTTCTTT

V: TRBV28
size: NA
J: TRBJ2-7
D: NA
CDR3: CASSFPSSPHYYEQYF
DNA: TGTGCCAGCAGTTTCCCTAGTTCCCCACATTACTACGAGCAGTACTTC

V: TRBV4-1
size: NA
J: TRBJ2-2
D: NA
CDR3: CASSLRDTGELFF
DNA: TGCGCCAGCAGCCTTAGAGACACCGGGGAGCTGTTTTTT

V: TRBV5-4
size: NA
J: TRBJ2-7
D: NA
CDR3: CASSGDSARIEQYF
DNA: TGTGCCAGCAGCGGAGACTCTGCCCGGATCGAGCAGTACTTC

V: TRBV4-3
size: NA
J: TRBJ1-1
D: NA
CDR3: CASSQEVGGINTEAFF
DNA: TGCGCCAGCAGCCAAGAAGTGGGAGGAATCAACACTGAAGCTTTCTTT

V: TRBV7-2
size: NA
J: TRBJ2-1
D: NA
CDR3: CASSSPQLVHEQFF
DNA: TGTGCCAGCAGCTCACCCCAACTAGTTCATGAGCAGTTCTTC

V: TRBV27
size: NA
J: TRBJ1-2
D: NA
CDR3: CASSPTAQGDYGYTF
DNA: TGTGCCAGCAGTCCCACAGCGCAAGGGGACTATGGCTACACCTTC

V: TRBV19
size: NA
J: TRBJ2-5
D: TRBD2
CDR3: CASSGLAGETGTQYF
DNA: TGTGCCAGTAGTGGACTAGCGGGCGAGACGGGGACCCAGTACTTC

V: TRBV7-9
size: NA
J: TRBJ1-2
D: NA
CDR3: CASSSPNPLDHGYTF
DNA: TGTGCCAGCAGCTCCCCCAACCCACTAGACCATGGCTACACCTTC

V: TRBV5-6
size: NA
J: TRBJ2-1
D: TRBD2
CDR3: CASSFRVGLGDEQFF
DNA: TGTGCCAGCAGCTTTAGGGTGGGACTAGGGGATGAGCAGTTCTTC

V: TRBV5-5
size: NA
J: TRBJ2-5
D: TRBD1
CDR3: CASRAGTAETQYF
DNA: TGTGCCAGCAGAGCTGGGACAGCGGAGACCCAGTACTTC

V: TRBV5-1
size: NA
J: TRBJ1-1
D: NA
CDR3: CASSLAAGVNTEAFF
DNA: TGCGCCAGCAGCTTGGCCGCAGGGGTGAACACTGAAGCTTTCTTT

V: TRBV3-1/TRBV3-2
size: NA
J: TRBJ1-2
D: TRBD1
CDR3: CASSQVTGGLYGYTF
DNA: TGTGCCAGCAGCCAAGTGACAGGGGGACTATATGGCTACACCTTC

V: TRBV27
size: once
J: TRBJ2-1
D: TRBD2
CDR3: CASSFLAGVRYNEQFF
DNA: TGTGCCAGCAGTTTCCTAGCGGGAGTTCGGTACAATGAGCAGTTCTTC

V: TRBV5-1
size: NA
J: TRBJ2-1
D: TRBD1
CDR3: CASSFGDREDNEQFF
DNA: TGCGCCAGCAGCTTCGGAGACAGGGAAGACAATGAGCAGTTCTTC

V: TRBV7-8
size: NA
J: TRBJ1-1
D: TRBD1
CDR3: CASSRGQGAGGISEAFF
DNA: TGTGCCAGCAGCCGAGGGCAGGGGGCAGGGGGTATCTCTGAAGCTTTCTTT

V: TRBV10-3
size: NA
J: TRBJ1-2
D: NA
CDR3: CAISDAGRSPPNYGYTF
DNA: TGTGCCATCAGTGACGCAGGGAGGTCCCCTCCTAACTATGGCTACACCTTC

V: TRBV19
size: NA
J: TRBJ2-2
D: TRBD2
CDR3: CASSIEGLAGTGELFF
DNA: TGTGCCAGTAGTATCGAGGGACTAGCGGGCACCGGGGAGCTGTTTTTT

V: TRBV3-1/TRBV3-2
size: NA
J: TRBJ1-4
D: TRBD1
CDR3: CASSQSGTGLGEKLFF
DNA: TGTGCCAGCAGCCAGTCCGGGACAGGGTTGGGTGAAAAACTGTTTTTT

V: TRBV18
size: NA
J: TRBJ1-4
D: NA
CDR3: CASSSGTNEKLFF
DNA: TGTGCCAGCTCATCAGGAACTAATGAAAAACTGTTTTTT

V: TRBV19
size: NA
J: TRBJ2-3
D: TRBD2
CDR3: CASSTRSGLAGARDTQYF
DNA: TGTGCCAGTAGTACCCGATCGGGACTAGCGGGAGCTAGGGATACGCAGTATTTT

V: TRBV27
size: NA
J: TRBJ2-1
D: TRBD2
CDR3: CASSGSSGRRFF
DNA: TGTGCCAGCAGTGGCAGTAGCGGGAGACGATTCTTC

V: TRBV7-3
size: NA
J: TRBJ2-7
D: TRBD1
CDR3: CASSFSGTGSHEQYF
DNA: TGTGCCAGCAGCTTTAGTGGGACAGGGTCCCACGAGCAGTACTTC

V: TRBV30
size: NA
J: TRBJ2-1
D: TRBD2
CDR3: CAWSQGLAGLNEQFF
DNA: TGTGCCTGGAGTCAGGGACTAGCGGGATTAAATGAGCAGTTCTTC

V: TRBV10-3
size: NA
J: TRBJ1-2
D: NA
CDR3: CAITGDNRNYGYTF
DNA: TGTGCCATCACCGGGGACAACCGAAACTATGGCTACACCTTC

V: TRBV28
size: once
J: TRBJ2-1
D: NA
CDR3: CASNGRRWQFF
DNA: TGTGCCAGCAACGGGAGACGATGGCAGTTCTTC

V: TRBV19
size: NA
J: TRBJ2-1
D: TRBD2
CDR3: CASSIGRGLAGRGEQFF
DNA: TGTGCCAGTAGTATAGGAAGAGGACTAGCGGGAAGGGGGGAGCAGTTCTTC

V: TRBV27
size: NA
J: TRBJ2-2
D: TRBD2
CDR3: CASSLLAGGTGELFF
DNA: TGTGCCAGCAGTTTGCTAGCGGGAGGCACCGGGGAGCTGTTTTTT

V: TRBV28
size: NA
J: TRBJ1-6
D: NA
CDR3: CASSLNQGLNSPLHF
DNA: TGTGCCAGCAGTTTGAATCAGGGGCTGAATTCACCCCTCCACTTT

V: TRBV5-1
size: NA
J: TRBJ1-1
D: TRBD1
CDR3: CASSRRQGADTEAFF
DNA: TGCGCCAGCAGCAGACGACAGGGGGCGGACACTGAAGCTTTCTTT

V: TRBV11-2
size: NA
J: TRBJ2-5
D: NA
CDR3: CASSFSGGWAETQYF
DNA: TGTGCCAGCAGCTTCTCGGGGGGCTGGGCGGAGACCCAGTACTTC

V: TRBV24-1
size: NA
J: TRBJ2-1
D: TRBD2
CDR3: CATSWEGGEDNEQFF
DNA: TGTGCCACCAGTTGGGAGGGAGGCGAGGACAATGAGCAGTTCTTC

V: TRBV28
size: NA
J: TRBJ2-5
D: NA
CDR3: CASSLVQKETQYF
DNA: TGTGCCAGCAGTTTAGTGCAGAAAGAGACCCAGTACTTC

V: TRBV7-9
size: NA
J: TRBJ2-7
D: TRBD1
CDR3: CASSPTGVGGQYF
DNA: TGTGCCAGCAGCCCGACAGGGGTCGGCGGGCAGTACTTC

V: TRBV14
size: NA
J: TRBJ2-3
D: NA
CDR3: CASSQSFTDTQYF
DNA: TGTGCCAGCAGCCAATCATTCACAGATACGCAGTATTTT